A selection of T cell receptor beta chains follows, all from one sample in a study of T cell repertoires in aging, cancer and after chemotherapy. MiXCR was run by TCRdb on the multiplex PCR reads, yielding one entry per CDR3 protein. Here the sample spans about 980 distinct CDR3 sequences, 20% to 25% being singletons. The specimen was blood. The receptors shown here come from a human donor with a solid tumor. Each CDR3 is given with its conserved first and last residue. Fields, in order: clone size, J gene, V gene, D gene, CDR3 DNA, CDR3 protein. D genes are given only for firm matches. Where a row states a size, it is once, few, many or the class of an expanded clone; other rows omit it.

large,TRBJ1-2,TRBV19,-,TGTGCCAGTAGATCCGGGGGCGCAGGCTACACCTTC,CASRSGGAGYTF
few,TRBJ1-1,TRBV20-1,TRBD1,TGCAGTGCACGCCGGGACAGTAACACTGAAGCTTTCTTT,CSARRDSNTEAFF
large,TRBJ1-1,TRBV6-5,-,TGTGCCAGCAGTTACGGGGGGGTGAAGAACACTGAAGCTTTCTTT,CASSYGGVKNTEAFF
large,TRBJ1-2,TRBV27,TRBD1,TGTGCCAGCAGTCACAAGAAAGGGGGCGGGTATGGCTACACCTTC,CASSHKKGGGYGYTF
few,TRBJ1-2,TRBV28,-,TGTGCCAGCAGCACCCCGGGGGCGCTCCCTGGCTACACCTTC,CASSTPGALPGYTF
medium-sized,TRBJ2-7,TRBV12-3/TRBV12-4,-,TGTGCCAGCAGTTGGGGCCGACAGACCTACGAGCAGTACTTC,CASSWGRQTYEQYF
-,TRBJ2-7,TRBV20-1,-,TGCAGTGCTAGAGACGGCCGGCGGTTTGGCGAGCAGTACTTC,CSARDGRRFGEQYF
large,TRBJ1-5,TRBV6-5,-,TGTGCCAGCAGGTCAGGGGATAGCAATCAGCCCCAGCATTTT,CASRSGDSNQPQHF
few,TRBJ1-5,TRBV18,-,TGTGCCAGCTCACCAAGGCCGGATCAGCCCCAGCATTTT,CASSPRPDQPQHF
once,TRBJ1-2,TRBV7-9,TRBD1,TGTGCCAGCAGCGCGGCCGGGACAGGGTCTGTGGATGGCTACACCTTC,CASSAAGTGSVDGYTF
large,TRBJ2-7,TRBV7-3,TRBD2,TGTGCCAGCAGCAAGGCTAGCGGGAACTACGAGCAGTACTTC,CASSKASGNYEQYF
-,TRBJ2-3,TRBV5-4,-,TGTGCCAGCAGACGCGGAGGAACCCCGCCAGATACGCAGTATTTT,CASRRGGTPPDTQYF
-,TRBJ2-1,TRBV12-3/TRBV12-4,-,TGTGCCAGCAGTTTAAGGAATGAGCAGTTCTTC,CASSLRNEQFF
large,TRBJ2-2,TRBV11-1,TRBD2,TGTGCCAGCAGCCAGGCGGGGACTAGCGGGAGCGGAGAGCTGTTTTTT,CASSQAGTSGSGELFF
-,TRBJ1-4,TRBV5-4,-,TGTGCCAGCAGCGCGGGACTGCGGAATGAAAAACTGTTTTTT,CASSAGLRNEKLFF
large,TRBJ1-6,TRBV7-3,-,TGTGCCAGCAGTTCGTCCGTCGGGGATGTTTCGAATTCACCCCTCCACTTT,CASSSSVGDVSNSPLHF
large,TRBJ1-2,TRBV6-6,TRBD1,TGTGCCAGCAGTTACTCAACCACAGGGGTTAACTATGGCTACACCTTC,CASSYSTTGVNYGYTF
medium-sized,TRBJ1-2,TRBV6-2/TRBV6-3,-,TGTGCCAGCAGTGAACCCCCGAATTTCTATGGCTACACCTTC,CASSEPPNFYGYTF
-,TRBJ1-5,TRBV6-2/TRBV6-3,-,TGTGCCACCGCAGGGGACCTCAATCAGCCCCAGCATTTT,CATAGDLNQPQHF
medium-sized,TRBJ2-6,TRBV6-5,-,TGTGCCAGCAGTTATTCAGGGGTTAGCTCTGGGGCCAACGTCCTGACTTTC,CASSYSGVSSGANVLTF
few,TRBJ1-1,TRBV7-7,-,TGTGCCAGCAGCCCATGGGGAGAGAACACTGAAGCTTTCTTT,CASSPWGENTEAFF
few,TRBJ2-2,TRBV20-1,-,TGCAGTGCCGGCAGAGGCGGGACCGGGGAGCTGTTTTTT,CSAGRGGTGELFF
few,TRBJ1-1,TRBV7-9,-,TGTGCCAGCAGCAACGGGAAAAGGGGCACTGAAGCTTTCTTT,CASSNGKRGTEAFF
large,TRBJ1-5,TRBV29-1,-,TGCAGCGTTGGACCGGGTGGGGCGGGTCAGCCCCAGCATTTT,CSVGPGGAGQPQHF
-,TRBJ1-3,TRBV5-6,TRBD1,TGTGCCAGCAGCTGGGACAGTTCTGGAAACACCATATATTTT,CASSWDSSGNTIYF
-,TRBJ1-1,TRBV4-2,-,TGTGCCAGCAGCTTAGAGGGAGGAAACACTGAAGCTTTCTTT,CASSLEGGNTEAFF
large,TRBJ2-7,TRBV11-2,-,TGTGCCAGCAGCTTAGGGGGTACTAGCTACTACGAGCAGTACTTC,CASSLGGTSYYEQYF
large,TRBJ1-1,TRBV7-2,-,TGTGCCAGCAGCCCCCGCCAGTGGGACACTGAAGCTTTCTTT,CASSPRQWDTEAFF
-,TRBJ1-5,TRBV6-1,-,TGTGCCAGCAGTGAAAGCGGCGAGGGGACTCAGCCCCAGCATTTT,CASSESGEGTQPQHF
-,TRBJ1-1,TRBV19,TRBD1,TGTGCCAGTAGTATCCAGGGGGCGATGAACACTGAAGCTTTCTTT,CASSIQGAMNTEAFF
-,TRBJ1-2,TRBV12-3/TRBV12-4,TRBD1,TGTGCCAGCAGTGCATGGGACAGGGACTATGGCTACACCTTC,CASSAWDRDYGYTF
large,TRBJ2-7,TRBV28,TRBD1,TGTGCCAGCAGTCCCGGGACAGGGATCAACGAGCAGTACTTC,CASSPGTGINEQYF
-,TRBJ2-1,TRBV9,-,TGTGCCAGCAGCGTAGGTGGGCGGGATTACAATGAGCAGTTCTTC,CASSVGGRDYNEQFF
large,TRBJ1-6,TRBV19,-,TGTGCCAGTATCGGGGGCACCACGAGGAATTCACCCCTCCACTTT,CASIGGTTRNSPLHF
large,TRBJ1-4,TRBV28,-,TGTGCCAGCAGTAGGGGCTTCGGGGAAAAACTGTTTTTT,CASSRGFGEKLFF
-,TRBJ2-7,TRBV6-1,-,TGTGCCAGCAGTGCCTCAGGTGGGGGTTCCTACGAGCAGTACTTC,CASSASGGGSYEQYF
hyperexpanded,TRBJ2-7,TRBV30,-,TGTGCCTGGAATCGGCCGCCTGTCCACGAGCAGTACTTC,CAWNRPPVHEQYF
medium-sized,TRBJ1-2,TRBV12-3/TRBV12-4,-,TGTGCCAGCAGTTTGGCTACCTATGGCTACACCTTC,CASSLATYGYTF
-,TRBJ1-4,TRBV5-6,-,TGTGCCAGCAGCTTGGGGGAGCGGACTAATGAAAAACTGTTTTTT,CASSLGERTNEKLFF
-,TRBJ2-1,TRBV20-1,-,TGCAGTGCTGGAGGCCATTCCTACAATGAGCAGTTCTTC,CSAGGHSYNEQFF
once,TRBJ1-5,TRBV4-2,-,TGTGCCAGCAGCCAAGATTGGAGGCAGGGGATAAATCAGCCCCAGCATTTT,CASSQDWRQGINQPQHF
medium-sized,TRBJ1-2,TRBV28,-,TGTGCCAGCAGCCCCGGAACAGCGAGGGGCTACACCTTC,CASSPGTARGYTF
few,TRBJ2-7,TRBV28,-,TGTGCCAGCAGCACGGGGGGCAGACTTTACCAGTACTTC,CASSTGGRLYQYF
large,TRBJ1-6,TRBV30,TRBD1,TGTGCCTGGAGCGCACGACAGGGAGTATATTCACCCCTCCACTTT,CAWSARQGVYSPLHF
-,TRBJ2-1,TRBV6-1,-,TGTGCCAGCAGGCCAACAGTGAGCTCCTACAATGAGCAGTTCTTC,CASRPTVSSYNEQFF
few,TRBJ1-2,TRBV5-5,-,TGTGCCAGCAGCCCGCAGCAGGGGTTCGTCTATGGCTACACCTTC,CASSPQQGFVYGYTF
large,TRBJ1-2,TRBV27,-,TGTGCCAGCAGTTTATGGGGCCTCGGGTATGGCTACACCTTC,CASSLWGLGYGYTF
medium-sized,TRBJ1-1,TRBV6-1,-,TGTGCCAGCAGAGTACAGGTGAACACTGAAGCTTTCTTT,CASRVQVNTEAFF
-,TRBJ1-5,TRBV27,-,TGTGCCAGCAGTTCGTCGGGTCCTGGGCAGCCCCAGCATTTT,CASSSSGPGQPQHF
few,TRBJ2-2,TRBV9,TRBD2,TGTGCCAGCAGCGCGGGATATCTAGCGGGAGCCGGGGAGCTGTTTTTT,CASSAGYLAGAGELFF
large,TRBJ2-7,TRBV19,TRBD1,TGTGCCAGTAGTATCTCCCCGGGACAGTCCTACGAGCAGTACTTC,CASSISPGQSYEQYF
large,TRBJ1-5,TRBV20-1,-,TGCAGTGCTAGGTTAGCCAGTAGCAATCAGCCCCAGCATTTT,CSARLASSNQPQHF
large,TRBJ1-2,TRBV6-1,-,TGTGCCAGTTTAGGCTATGGCTACACCTTC,CASLGYGYTF
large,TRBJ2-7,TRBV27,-,-,CASRGIDSTGLCQQYF
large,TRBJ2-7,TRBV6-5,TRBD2,TGTGCCAGCAGCACCAGCGGGACGGGCGTCTCCTACGAGCAGTACTTC,CASSTSGTGVSYEQYF